The sample holds many counts of the clone carrying this TCR beta chain. Antigen specificity is unknown. The entry originates in a study of neurological immune-mediated disorders. Regarding the study as a whole: Across subjects, expanded clones had no CDR3 amino acid sequences in common, pointing to private repertoires in all groups.

The CDR3 has 15 amino acids. Germline values: CDR1 SGHRS, CDR2 YFSETQ. J was trimmed by 6 bases and V by 5 bases; bases with no gene match: 5. TCRdb ran MiXCR on the 5' RACE reads and lists one entry per CDR3 protein. The sample lists about 60,000 distinct CDR3 sequences; 3% to 4% were seen once. The source material was PBMCs. The chain employs TRBV5-1 and TRBJ2-1; 13 nucleotides match TRBD2. The TCR sequence derives from a woman aged 45-59 years with multiple sclerosis. The CDR3 reads CASRNRTSGSNEQFF. The CDR3 DNA follows: TGCGCCAGCAGAAACCGGACTAGCGGGAGCAATGAGCAGTTCTTC.